These 11 T cell receptor beta chains share one sample of origin, sequenced in a study of blood T cell repertoires in COVID-19. Libraries were prepared by immunoSEQ multiplex PCR; TCRdb keeps only in-frame clonotypes and omits some of them. In the table there are approximately 240,000 clones, 70% to 90% of which are singletons. Sequencing input: peripheral blood. Receptors originate from a woman aged 18-30 years who had recovered from COVID-19.

This chain connects TRBV27 to TRBJ2-7; 7 bases agree with TRBD1. After removal of 1 base from V and 4 bases from J, the junction contained 10 bases not matched to a gene. Looked up from germline, CDR1 is MNHEY and CDR2 is SMNVEV (reference sequence). The CDR3 is 16 residues long. The CDR3 here is CASSLFRGQEFYEQYF. CDR3 DNA: TGTGCCAGCAGTTTATTTCGTGGACAGGAATTTTACGAGCAGTACTTC.

The genes are TRBV7-2 and TRBJ2-2, with D tentatively TRBD2 (5 bases). The V end lost 2 bases, the J end lost 6 bases, and 19 bases lay between the germline ends. CDR1 and CDR2 from the germline V gene are SGHTA and FQGNSA. CDR3 length: 17 residues. The CDR3 sequence is CASSLMLGRWRPGELFF. CDR3 nucleotide sequence: TGTGCCAGCAGCTTAATGCTAGGGCGTTGGAGGCCCGGGGAGCTGTTTTTT.

V is TRBV5-6 and J is TRBJ1-2; a weak D match, TRBD1 (6 bases). This CDR3 has 14 residues. Trimming took off 1 base at V and 3 bases at J, with 10 bases between the two ends. Germline V lookup: CDR1 SGHDT, CDR2 YYEEEE. This CDR3 reads CASSLYRVDYGYTF. The CDR3 nucleotides are TGTGCCAGCAGCTTGTACAGGGTGGACTATGGCTACACCTTC.

V usage is TRBV6-2 or TRBV6-3 and J usage is TRBJ2-7; tentative D call: TRBD1 (6 bases). V was cut by 4 bases and J by 5 bases, with 12 bases left in between. Germline V gene sequence: CDR1 MNHEY, CDR2 SVGEGT. The CDR3 is 13 amino acids. This CDR3 reads CASSSQGFHEQYF. The CDR3 DNA follows: TGTGCCAGCAGTTCCCAGGGGTTCCACGAGCAGTACTTC.

This sequence joins TRBV9 and TRBJ2-3, with 13 bases identical to TRBD2. The V segment lost 0 bases and the J segment 11 bases; nucleotides outside the gene matches: 12. The CDR3 totals 17 residues. Germline V gene lookup returns CDR1 SGDLS and CDR2 YYNGEE. CDR3 sequence reads: CASSVGGLAGPLGEQYF. The CDR3 bases are TGTGCCAGCAGCGTAGGGGGACTAGCGGGACCTCTGGGGGAGCAGTATTTT.

This clone has a single count. The chain combines TRBV5-6 with TRBJ1-2; 8 bases fit TRBD1. This CDR3 has 14 amino acids. From germline, CDR1 is SGHDT and CDR2 YYEEEE. The V segment lost 0 bases and the J segment 6 bases; nucleotides outside the gene matches: 4. The CDR3 DNA reads as TGTGCCAGCAGCTTGGGACAGGGGTTCAATGGCTACACCTTC. Translated, it gives CASSLGQGFNGYTF.

The chain employs TRBV7-9 and TRBJ2-1, with a possible D match to TRBD1 (5 bases). This CDR3 spans 14 amino acids. The V and J ends lost 4 bases and 3 bases respectively, with 10 bases between them. Germline CDR1 and CDR2: SEHNR and FQNEAQ (reference sequence). The CDR3 nucleotides are TGTGCCAGCAGCTACTTCAGGGACTACAATGAGCAGTTCTTC. It codes for CASSYFRDYNEQFF.

The chain joins TRBV19 to TRBJ2-2, with D perhaps TRBD1 (6 bases). The CDR3 runs to 14 residues. Germline CDR1 and CDR2: LNHDA and SQIVND (reference sequence). Deletions cut 7 bases from V and 2 bases from J, with 11 bases between. The chain's CDR3 is CASTGQRNTGELFF. CDR3 coding DNA: TGTGCCAGTACTGGACAGAGAAACACCGGGGAGCTGTTTTTT.

The CDR3 sequence: CSVLAGSNTGELFF. The CDR3 DNA follows: TGCAGCGTTCTAGCGGGCTCGAACACCGGGGAGCTGTTTTTT. The genes are TRBV29-1 and TRBJ2-2; the match to TRBD2 covers 8 bases. CDR3 length: 14 amino acids. J gave up 0 bases and V 5 bases, and 2 bases lay outside the gene matches. The germline gives CDR1 SQVTM, CDR2 ANQGSEA.

The chain joins TRBV7-3 to TRBJ2-3; TRBD2 agrees at 8 bases. The germline V gene encodes CDR1 SGHTA and CDR2 FQGTGA. With 2 bases clipped from V and 3 bases from J, the junction kept 4 bases outside the gene matches. This CDR3 comprises 15 residues. CDR3 residues: CASSLGGRRTDTQYF. CDR3 sequence (DNA): TGTGCCAGCAGCTTAGGCGGGAGGAGGACAGATACGCAGTATTTT.

V and J are TRBV4-3 and TRBJ2-2; 10 bases match TRBD1. Germline CDR1 is LGHNA and CDR2 is YSLEER. V trimming: 3 bases; J trimming: 5 bases; junction bases outside the gene matches: 3. The CDR3 length is 15 residues. This CDR3 reads CASSQGQGLTGELFF. As DNA, the CDR3 is TGCGCCAGCAGCCAGGGACAGGGGTTGACCGGGGAGCTGTTTTTT.